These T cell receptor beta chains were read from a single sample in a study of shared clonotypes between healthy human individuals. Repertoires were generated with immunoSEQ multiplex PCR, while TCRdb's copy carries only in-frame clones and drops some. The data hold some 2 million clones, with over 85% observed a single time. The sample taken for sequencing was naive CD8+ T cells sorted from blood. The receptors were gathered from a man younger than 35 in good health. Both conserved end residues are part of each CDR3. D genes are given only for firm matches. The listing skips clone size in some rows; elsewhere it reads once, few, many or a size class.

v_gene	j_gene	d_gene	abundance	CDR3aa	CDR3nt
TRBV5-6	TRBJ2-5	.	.	CASSLLPEQETQYF	TGTGCCAGCAGCTTGTTGCCGGAACAAGAGACCCAGTACTTC
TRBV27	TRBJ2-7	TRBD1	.	CASRGQGAGEQYF	TGTGCCAGCAGGGGACAGGGGGCGGGTGAGCAGTACTTC
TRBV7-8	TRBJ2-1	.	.	CASSFSRQEGGSSYNEQFF	TGTGCCAGCAGCTTCTCTCGGCAGGAGGGCGGAAGCTCCTACAATGAGCAGTTCTTC
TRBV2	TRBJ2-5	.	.	CASRLPGPQETQYF	TGTGCCAGCAGGCTACCGGGACCCCAAGAGACCCAGTACTTC
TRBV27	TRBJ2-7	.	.	CASSLGWGFLSGRTHEQYF	TGTGCCAGCAGTTTGGGTTGGGGTTTTTTGTCGGGAAGGACCCACGAGCAGTACTTC
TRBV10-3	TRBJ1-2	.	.	CAISESGDYGYTF	TGTGCCATCAGTGAGTCGGGGGACTATGGCTACACCTTC
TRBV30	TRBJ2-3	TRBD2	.	CAWREGGGLGDTQYF	TGTGCCTGGCGCGAGGGCGGGGGGCTTGGGGATACGCAGTATTTT
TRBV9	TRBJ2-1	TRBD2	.	CASSVGAGDNEQFF	TGTGCCAGCAGCGTAGGAGCGGGAGACAATGAGCAGTTCTTC
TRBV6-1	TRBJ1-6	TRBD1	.	CASSDRGLSSPLHF	TGTGCCAGCAGTGACAGGGGGCTCAGTTCACCCCTCCACTTT
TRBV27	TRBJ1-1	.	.	CASKSGSAEAFF	TGTGCCAGCAAATCGGGTTCCGCGGAGGCTTTCTTT
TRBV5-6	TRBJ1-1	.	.	CASSYETGFTEAFF	TGTGCCAGCAGCTACGAAACGGGTTTTACTGAAGCTTTCTTT
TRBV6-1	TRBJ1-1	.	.	CASSEFWTNTEAFF	TGTGCCAGCAGTGAATTTTGGACGAACACTGAAGCTTTCTTT
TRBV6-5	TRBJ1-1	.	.	CASSYFSETANTEAFF	TGTGCCAGCAGTTACTTTTCCGAGACAGCGAACACTGAAGCTTTCTTT
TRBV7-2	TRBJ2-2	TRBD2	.	CASSWTSGRAVNTGELFF	TGTGCCAGCAGCTGGACTAGCGGGAGGGCCGTTAACACCGGGGAGCTGTTTTTT
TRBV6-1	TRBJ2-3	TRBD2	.	CATFTSGGYTDTQYF	TGTGCCACCTTCACTAGCGGGGGGTACACAGATACGCAGTATTTT
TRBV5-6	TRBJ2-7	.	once	CASSYTPSYEQYF	TGTGCCAGCAGCTACACCCCCTCCTACGAGCAGTACTTC
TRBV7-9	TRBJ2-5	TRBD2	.	CASSYGLAGDQETQYF	TGTGCCAGCAGCTATGGACTAGCGGGGGACCAAGAGACCCAGTACTTC
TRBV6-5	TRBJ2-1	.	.	CASSQGWLNYNEQFF	TGTGCCAGCAGCCAGGGCTGGCTGAACTACAATGAGCAGTTCTTC
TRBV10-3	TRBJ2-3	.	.	CAIQLAEGAIDTQYF	TGTGCCATACAACTAGCGGAGGGGGCCATAGATACGCAGTATTTT
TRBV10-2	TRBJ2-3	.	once	CASSEDLTDTQYF	TGCGCCAGCAGTGAGGATCTCACAGATACGCAGTATTTT
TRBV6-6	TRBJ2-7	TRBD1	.	CASSYTGEGYEQYF	TGTGCCAGCAGTTACACAGGGGAAGGCTACGAGCAGTACTTC
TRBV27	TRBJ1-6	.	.	CASTIGTANSPLHF	TGTGCCAGCACCATCGGGACGGCTAATTCACCCCTCCACTTT
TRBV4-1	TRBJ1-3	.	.	CASSPSQKSGNTIYF	TGCGCCAGCAGCCCAAGTCAGAAATCTGGAAACACCATATATTTT
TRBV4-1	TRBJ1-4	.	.	CASSQGTSFNEKLFF	TGCGCCAGCAGCCAGGGGACGTCGTTTAATGAAAAACTGTTTTTT
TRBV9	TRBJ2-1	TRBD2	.	CASSVGSLAGDNEQFF	TGTGCCAGCAGCGTAGGGTCCCTAGCGGGGGACAATGAGCAGTTCTTC
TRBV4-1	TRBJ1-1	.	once	CASSQEQMTGIGAFF	TGCGCCAGCAGCCAAGAACAGATGACAGGAATTGGAGCTTTCTTT
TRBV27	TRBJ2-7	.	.	CASSDTAYEQYF	TGTGCCAGCAGTGACACAGCCTACGAGCAGTACTTC
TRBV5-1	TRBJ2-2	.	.	CASSPRGTGELFF	TGCGCCAGCAGCCCTCGTGGCACCGGGGAGCTGTTTTTT
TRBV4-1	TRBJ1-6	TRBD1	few	CASSQGDSNSPLHF	TGCGCCAGCAGCCAAGGGGACAGTAATTCACCCCTCCACTTT
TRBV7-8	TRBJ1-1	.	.	CASSLQENTEAFF	TGTGCCAGCAGCTTGCAGGAGAACACTGAAGCTTTCTTT
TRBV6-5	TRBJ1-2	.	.	CASSQIQGGSYGYTF	TGTGCCAGCAGTCAAATACAGGGAGGGAGCTATGGCTACACCTTC